The 20 T cell receptor beta chains in this list originate from one sample, sequenced in a study of yellow fever vaccine responses in identical twins. A single record per CDR3 protein comes from TCRdb applying MiXCR to the RT-PCR reads. The data show tens of thousands of distinct CDR3 sequences, more than 50% seen once. Sequenced material: T cells from blood (PBMCs), unsorted or a sorted subset (not recorded which), taken before or after yellow fever vaccination (not recorded which). The receptors were gathered from a woman aged 18-29 years who received the yellow fever vaccine.

V usage is TRBV11-1 and J usage is TRBJ1-1, with TRBD1 identical over 7 bases. Trimming at V came to 3 bases and at J to 2 bases, leaving 3 bases not matched to a gene. The V gene's germline CDR1 is SGHAT and CDR2 FQDESV (reference sequence). The CDR3 contains 14 residues. The CDR3 loop reads CASSFGTANTEAFF. CDR3 sequence (DNA): TGTGCCAGCAGCTTCGGGACAGCTAACACTGAAGCTTTCTTT.

The V call is TRBV7-6, the J call TRBJ2-7, with 8 bases aligning to TRBD2. Trimming removed 5 bases from V and 4 bases from J; junction bases left unmatched: 16. The CDR3 runs to 17 residues. CDR1 and CDR2 (germline): SGHVS, FNYEAQ. CDR3 sequence: CASSHHPPTGGPYEQYF. The CDR3 DNA sequence: TGTGCCAGCAGCCACCACCCCCCTACGGGAGGGCCGTACGAGCAGTACTTC.

The genes are TRBV10-3 and TRBJ1-2; D is undetermined. This CDR3 region has 11 residues. V lost 5 bases and J lost 5, with 6 bases in between. Per the germline V gene, CDR1 is ENHRY and CDR2 is SYGVKD. CDR3 coding DNA: TGTGCCATCAGTAAGGAATATGGCTACACCTTC. Its translation: CAISKEYGYTF.

The chain couples TRBV4-2 to TRBJ2-1, with 10 bases aligning to TRBD2. The CDR3 spans 17 residues. In germline, CDR1 is LGHNA, CDR2 YNFKEQ. V lost 3 bases and J lost 1; bases outside the gene matches: 6. Written as DNA, the CDR3 is TGTGCCAGCAGCCAGGCCGGGACTAGCGCATCCTACAATGAGCAGTTCTTC. This codes for CASSQAGTSASYNEQFF.

This clonotype has only a few counts. CDR3 sequence: CASSSWELGETQYF. The CDR3 DNA reads TGTGCCAGCAGCTCTTGGGAGTTGGGAGAGACCCAGTACTTC. The chain uses TRBV9 and TRBJ2-5; D may be TRBD2 (5 bases). This CDR3 contains 14 residues. CDR1 and CDR2 from the germline V gene are SGDLS and YYNGEE. V was shortened by 4 bases and J by 4 bases, with 14 bases between the two germline ends.

CDR3 nucleotide sequence: TGTGCCAGCATCCAGGGGCAGGCGAGTGGCTACACCTTC. The encoded protein is CASIQGQASGYTF. The chain couples TRBV2 to TRBJ1-2, with D perhaps TRBD1 (6 bases). The CDR3 loop spans 13 amino acids. V was cut by 7 bases and J by 7 bases, with 16 bases left in between. Per the germline V gene, CDR1 is SNHLY and CDR2 is FYNNEI.

Worth noting for this clonotype: At one end, the junction sequence differs from germline, possibly due to a read error. This chain uses TRBV28 with TRBJ1-2, with a tentative D call TRBD1 (5 bases). The germline V gene encodes CDR1 MDHEN and CDR2 SYDVKM. The CDR3 spans 12 residues. The CDR3 sequence: CASSLGGSGYTF. The CDR3 region has the DNA TGTGCCAGTAGTTTGGGGGGAAGCGGCTACACCTTC.

As concerns this clonotype: Compared with germline, one end of the junction differs, possibly owing to a read error. This sequence joins TRBV11-2 and TRBJ1-3; no clear D gene. Germline assignment: CDR1 SGHAT and CDR2 FQNNGV. The CDR3 consists of 15 residues. CDR3 region: CASSLDAGSGNTIYF. The CDR3 DNA is TGTGCCAGCAGTTTAGATGCAGGCTCTGGAAACACCATATATTTT.

Here the CDR3 reads CASSERGNSYNEQFF. In DNA form, the CDR3 reads TGTGCCAGCAGTGAACGGGGGAACTCCTACAATGAGCAGTTCTTC. J is TRBJ2-1 and V is TRBV2; the D gene is possibly TRBD2 (6 bases). This CDR3 has 15 residues. Trimming took off 2 bases at V and 0 bases at J, with 8 bases between the two ends. CDR1 SNHLY and CDR2 FYNNEI come from the germline V gene.

V and J are TRBV11-1 and TRBJ2-7, with D possibly being TRBD1 (5 bases). The germline CDR1 and CDR2 sequences are SGHAT and FQDESV (reference sequence). Trimming cost V 3 bases and J 3 bases, with 9 bases left between them. This CDR3 spans 13 amino acids. CDR3 DNA sequence: TGTGCCAGCAGCTTGGTTCAGGGCTACGAGCAGTACTTC. Protein: CASSLVQGYEQYF.

CDR3 DNA sequence: TGTGCCAGCGAGGGACTAGCGGGGCCTCAAGAGACCCAGTACTTC. This codes for CASEGLAGPQETQYF. This sequence joins TRBV13 and TRBJ2-5; 13 bases are a match to TRBD2. The CDR3 extends over 15 amino acids. Trimming at V came to 8 bases and at J to 2 bases, leaving 5 bases not matched to a gene. Germline assignment: CDR1 PRHDT and CDR2 FYEKMQ (reference sequence).

The V call is TRBV11-3, the J call TRBJ1-5; perhaps TRBD1 as D (6 bases). CDR1 and CDR2 from the germline V gene are SGHNT and YENEEA. Trimming removed 5 bases from V and 0 bases from J, with 11 bases in between. This CDR3 region has 15 residues. The CDR3 coding sequence is TGTGCCAGCAGCCGGACAGAAGATAGCAATCAGCCCCAGCATTTT. Protein product: CASSRTEDSNQPQHF.

This chain connects TRBV15 to TRBJ2-1; D could derive from TRBD1 or TRBD2 (6 bases each). CDR1 LNHNV and CDR2 YYDKDF come from the germline V gene (reference sequence). The CDR3 length is 15 residues. Between the trimmed V and J ends, which lost 1 base and 8 bases, there was a span of 15 bases. The chain's CDR3 is CATSRASGGFYEQFF. The CDR3 bases are TGTGCCACCAGCAGAGCATCCGGGGGCTTCTATGAGCAGTTCTTC.

This chain connects TRBV5-6 to TRBJ2-5; no clear D. Trimming left V 1 base short and J 1 base short, with 5 bases between. Germline V gene lookup returns CDR1 SGHDT and CDR2 YYEEEE. The CDR3 totals 13 residues. CDR3 nucleotides: TGTGCCAGCAGCTTGAACTTCCAAGAGACCCAGTACTTC. It specifies CASSLNFQETQYF.

The CDR3 sequence is CASTRRTKKNTGELFF. Here the CDR3 DNA reads TGTGCCAGCACCAGAAGGACGAAGAAGAACACCGGGGAGCTGTTTTTT. This sequence joins TRBV12-3 or TRBV12-4 and TRBJ2-2; D not certain. Deletions cut 7 bases from V and 1 base from J, with 16 bases between. The CDR3 runs to 16 residues.

The chain uses TRBV29-1 and TRBJ1-1; D remains ambiguous. This CDR3 is built from 13 residues. V lost 5 bases and J lost 4, with 14 bases in between. Germline CDR1 SQVTM, CDR2 ANQGSEA. The CDR3 bases are TGCAGCGTTCGAACGCAGGCGGGCACTGAAGCTTTCTTT. Translation gives CSVRTQAGTEAFF.

A few counts support this clonotype. CDR3 sequence: CAISELTENYGYTF. The CDR3 DNA reads as TGTGCCATCAGTGAGTTAACAGAGAACTATGGCTACACCTTC. The chain is built from TRBV10-3 and TRBJ1-2, with D unclear. Between the trimmed V and J ends, which lost 1 base and 2 bases, there was a span of 8 bases. The germline V gene encodes CDR1 ENHRY and CDR2 SYGVKD. CDR3 length equals 14 residues.

The V and J genes are TRBV24-1 and TRBJ2-2, with no clear D. CDR1 and CDR2 from the germline V gene are KGHDR and SFDVKD. V lost 3 bases, J lost 2 bases, and 6 bases lay in between. The CDR3 is made up of 14 amino acids. This CDR3 reads CATSDQTNTGELFF. The CDR3 DNA sequence: TGTGCCACCAGTGATCAAACAAACACCGGGGAGCTGTTTTTT.

The rearrangement uses TRBV12-3 or TRBV12-4 and TRBJ2-1, with D hard to call. The CDR3 is made up of 12 amino acids. V lost 7 bases to trimming and J lost 7 bases, with 11 bases between them. The CDR3 DNA follows: TGTGCCAGCACTTCATTACAGAATGAGCAGTTCTTC. Its translation: CASTSLQNEQFF.

The chain links TRBV5-1 to TRBJ2-2, with 9 bases identical to TRBD1. The CDR3 has 15 residues. Per germline, CDR1 SGHRS and CDR2 YFSETQ. With V trimmed by 7 bases and J by 4 bases, 8 bases remained unmatched. CDR3 loop: CASDPGQGGTGELFF. For the CDR3, the DNA is TGCGCCAGCGACCCGGGACAGGGTGGCACCGGGGAGCTGTTTTTT.